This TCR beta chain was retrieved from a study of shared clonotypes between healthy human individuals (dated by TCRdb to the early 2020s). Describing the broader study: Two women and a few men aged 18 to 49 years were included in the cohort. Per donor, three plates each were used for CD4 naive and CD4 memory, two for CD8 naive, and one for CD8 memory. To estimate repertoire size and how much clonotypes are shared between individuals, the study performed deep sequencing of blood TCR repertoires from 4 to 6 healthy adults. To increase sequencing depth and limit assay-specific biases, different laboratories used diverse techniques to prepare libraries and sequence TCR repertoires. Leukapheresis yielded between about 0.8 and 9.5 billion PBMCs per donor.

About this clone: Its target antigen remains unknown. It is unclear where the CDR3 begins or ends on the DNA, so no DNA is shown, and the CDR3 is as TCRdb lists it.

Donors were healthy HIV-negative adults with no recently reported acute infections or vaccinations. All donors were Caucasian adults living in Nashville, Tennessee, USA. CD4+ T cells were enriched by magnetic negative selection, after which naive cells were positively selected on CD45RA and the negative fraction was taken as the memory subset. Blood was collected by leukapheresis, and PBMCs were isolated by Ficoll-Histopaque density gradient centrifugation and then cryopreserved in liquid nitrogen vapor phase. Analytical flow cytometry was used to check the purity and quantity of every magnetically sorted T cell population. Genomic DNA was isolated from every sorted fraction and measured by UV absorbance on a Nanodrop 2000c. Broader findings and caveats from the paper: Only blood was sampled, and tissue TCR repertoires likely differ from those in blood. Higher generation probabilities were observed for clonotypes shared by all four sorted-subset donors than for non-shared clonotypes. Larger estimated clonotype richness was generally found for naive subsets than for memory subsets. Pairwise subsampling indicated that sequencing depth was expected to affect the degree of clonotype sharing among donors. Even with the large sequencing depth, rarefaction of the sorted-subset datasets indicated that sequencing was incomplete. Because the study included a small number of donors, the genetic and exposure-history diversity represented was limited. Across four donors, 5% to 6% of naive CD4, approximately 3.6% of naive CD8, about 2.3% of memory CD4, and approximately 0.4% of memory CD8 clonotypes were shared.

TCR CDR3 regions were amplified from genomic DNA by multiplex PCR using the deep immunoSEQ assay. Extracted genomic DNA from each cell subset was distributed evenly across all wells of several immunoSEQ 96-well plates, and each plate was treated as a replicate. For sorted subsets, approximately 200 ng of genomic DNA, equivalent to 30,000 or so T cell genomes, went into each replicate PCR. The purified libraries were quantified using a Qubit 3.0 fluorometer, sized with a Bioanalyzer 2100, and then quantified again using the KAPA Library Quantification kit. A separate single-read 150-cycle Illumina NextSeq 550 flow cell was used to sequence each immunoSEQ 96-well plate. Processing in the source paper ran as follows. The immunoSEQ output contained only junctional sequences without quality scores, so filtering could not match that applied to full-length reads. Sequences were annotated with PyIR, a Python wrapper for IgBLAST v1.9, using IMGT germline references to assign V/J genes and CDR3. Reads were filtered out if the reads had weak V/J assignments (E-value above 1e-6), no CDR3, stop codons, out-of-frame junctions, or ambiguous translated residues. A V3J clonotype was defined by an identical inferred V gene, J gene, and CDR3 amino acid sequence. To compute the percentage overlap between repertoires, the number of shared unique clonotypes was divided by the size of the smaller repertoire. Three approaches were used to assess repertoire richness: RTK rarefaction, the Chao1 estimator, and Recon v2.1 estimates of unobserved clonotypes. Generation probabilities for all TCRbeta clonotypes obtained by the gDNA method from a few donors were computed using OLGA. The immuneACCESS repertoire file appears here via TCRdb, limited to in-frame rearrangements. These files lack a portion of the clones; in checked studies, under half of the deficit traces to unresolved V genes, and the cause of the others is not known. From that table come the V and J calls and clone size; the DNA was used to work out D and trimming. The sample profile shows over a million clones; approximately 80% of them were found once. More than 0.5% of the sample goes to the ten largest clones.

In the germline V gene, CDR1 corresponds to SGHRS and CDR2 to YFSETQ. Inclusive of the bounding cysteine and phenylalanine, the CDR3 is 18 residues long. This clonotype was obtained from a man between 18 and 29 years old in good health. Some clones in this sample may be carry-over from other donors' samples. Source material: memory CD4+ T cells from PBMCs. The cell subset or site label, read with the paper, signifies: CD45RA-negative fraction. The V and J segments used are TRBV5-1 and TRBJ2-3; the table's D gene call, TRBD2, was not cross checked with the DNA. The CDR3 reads CASSQFFGTSGSRDTQYF.